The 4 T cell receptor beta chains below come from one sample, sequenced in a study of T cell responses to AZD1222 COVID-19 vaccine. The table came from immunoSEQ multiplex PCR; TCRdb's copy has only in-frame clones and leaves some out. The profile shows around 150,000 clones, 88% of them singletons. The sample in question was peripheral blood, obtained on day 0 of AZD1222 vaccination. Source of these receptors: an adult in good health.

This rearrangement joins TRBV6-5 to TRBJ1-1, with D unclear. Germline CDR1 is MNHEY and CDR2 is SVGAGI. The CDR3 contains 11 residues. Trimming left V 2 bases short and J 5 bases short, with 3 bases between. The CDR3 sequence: CASSYRTEAFF. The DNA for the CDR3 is TGTGCCAGCAGTTACAGGACTGAAGCTTTCTTT.

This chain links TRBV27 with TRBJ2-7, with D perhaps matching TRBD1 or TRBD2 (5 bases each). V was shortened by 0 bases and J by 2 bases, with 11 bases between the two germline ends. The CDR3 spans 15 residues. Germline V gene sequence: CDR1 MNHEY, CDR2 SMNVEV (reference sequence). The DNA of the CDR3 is TGTGCCAGCAGTTTATCCCGGGACCAAGCCTACGAGCAGTACTTC. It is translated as CASSLSRDQAYEQYF.

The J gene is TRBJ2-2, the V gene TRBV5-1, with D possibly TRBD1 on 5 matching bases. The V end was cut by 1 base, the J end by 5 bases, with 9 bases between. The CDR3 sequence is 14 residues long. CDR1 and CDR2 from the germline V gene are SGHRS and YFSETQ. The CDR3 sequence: CASSLQRQTGELFF. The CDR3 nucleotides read TGCGCCAGCAGCTTGCAAAGACAGACCGGGGAGCTGTTTTTT.

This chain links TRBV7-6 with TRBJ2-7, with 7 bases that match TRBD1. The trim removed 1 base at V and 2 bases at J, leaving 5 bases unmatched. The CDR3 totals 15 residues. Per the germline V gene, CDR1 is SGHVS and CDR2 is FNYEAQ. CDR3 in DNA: TGTGCCAGCAGCTTAGGACAGGGCTTTCCCTACGAGCAGTACTTC. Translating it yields CASSLGQGFPYEQYF.